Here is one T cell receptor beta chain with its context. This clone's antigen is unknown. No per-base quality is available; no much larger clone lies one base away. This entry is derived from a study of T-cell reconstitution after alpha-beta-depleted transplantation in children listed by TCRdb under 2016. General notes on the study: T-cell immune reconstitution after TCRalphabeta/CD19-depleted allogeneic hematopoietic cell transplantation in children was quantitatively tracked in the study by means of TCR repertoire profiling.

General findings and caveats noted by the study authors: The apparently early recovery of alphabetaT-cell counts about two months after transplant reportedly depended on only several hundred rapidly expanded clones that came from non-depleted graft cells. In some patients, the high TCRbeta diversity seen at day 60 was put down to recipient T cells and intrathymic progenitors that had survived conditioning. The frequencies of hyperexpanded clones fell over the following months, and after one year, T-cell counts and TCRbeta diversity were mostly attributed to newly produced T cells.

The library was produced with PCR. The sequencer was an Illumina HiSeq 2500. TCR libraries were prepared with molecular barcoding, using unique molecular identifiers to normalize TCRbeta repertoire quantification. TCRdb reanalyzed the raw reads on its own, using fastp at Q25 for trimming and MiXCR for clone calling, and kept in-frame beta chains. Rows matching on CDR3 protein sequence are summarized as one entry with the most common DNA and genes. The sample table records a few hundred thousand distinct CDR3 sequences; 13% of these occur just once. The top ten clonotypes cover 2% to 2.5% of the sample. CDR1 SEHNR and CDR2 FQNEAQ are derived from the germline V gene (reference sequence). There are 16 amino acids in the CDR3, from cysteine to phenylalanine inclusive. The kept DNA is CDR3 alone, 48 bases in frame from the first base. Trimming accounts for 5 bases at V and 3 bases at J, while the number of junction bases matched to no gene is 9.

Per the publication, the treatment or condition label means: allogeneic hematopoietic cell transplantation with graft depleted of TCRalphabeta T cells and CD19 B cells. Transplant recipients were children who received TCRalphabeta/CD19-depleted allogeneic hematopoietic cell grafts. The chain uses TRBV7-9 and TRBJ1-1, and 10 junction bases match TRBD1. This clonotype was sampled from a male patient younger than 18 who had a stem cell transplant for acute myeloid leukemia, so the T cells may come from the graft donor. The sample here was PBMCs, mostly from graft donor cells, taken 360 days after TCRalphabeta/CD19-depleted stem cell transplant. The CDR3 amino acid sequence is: CASSPGQGGLDTEAFF. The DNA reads TGTGCCAGCAGCCCCGGACAGGGGGGATTGGACACTGAAGCTTTCTTT.